The 28 T cell receptor beta chains in this list originate from one sample, sequenced in a study of T-cell reconstitution after alpha-beta-depleted transplantation in children. TCRbeta library construction was performed incorporating unique molecular identifiers. TCRdb used MiXCR to reprocess the PCR reads, holding one entry per CDR3 protein. The sample carries 84,000 or so distinct CDR3 sequences, 15% to 19% recorded once. The sequences come from PBMCs, mostly from graft donor cells, collected 180 days after TCRalphabeta/CD19-depleted stem cell transplant. These receptors were collected from a male patient aged 2-15 years who had a stem cell transplant for acute lymphoblastic leukemia, so the T cells may come from the graft donor.

The rearrangement links TRBV7-8 to TRBJ1-2; D is uncertain. There are 14 residues in the CDR3. V lost 6 bases, J lost 4 bases, and 15 bases lay in between. Germline CDR1 is SGHVS and CDR2 is FQNEAQ. CDR3 in DNA: TGTGCCAGCAGTCTTGGGCGGGAGGGCTATGGCTACACCTTC. It is translated as CASSLGREGYGYTF.

This clonotype was detected a few times. V usage is TRBV29-1 and J usage is TRBJ2-7; 10 nucleotides match TRBD2. The J segment lost 2 bases and the V segment lost 5 bases, leaving 9 bases of the junction unmatched. Germline lookup yields CDR1 SQVTM and CDR2 ANQGSEA. The CDR3 covers 15 residues. CDR3 nucleotides: TGCAGCGTTCCAGGTGGGACTAGCGACCCCTACGAGCAGTACTTC. This codes for CSVPGGTSDPYEQYF.

The rearrangement links TRBV12-3 or TRBV12-4 to TRBJ2-7, with 8 positions matching TRBD1. J was trimmed by 4 bases and V by 2 bases; bases with no gene match: 7. The CDR3 loop spans 15 amino acids. CDR3: CASSLTQGAGYEQYF. The CDR3 bases are TGTGCCAGCAGTTTAACCCAGGGGGCAGGTTACGAGCAGTACTTC.

This clonotype showed up just a few times. The chain employs TRBV4-3 and TRBJ2-7, with TRBD1 matching over 12 bases. Per germline, CDR1 LGHNA and CDR2 YSLEER. The CDR3 sequence is 16 residues long. V lost 0 bases, J lost 4 bases, and 4 bases stayed unmatched. The CDR3 nucleotides read TGCGCCAGCAGCCAAGATATGGGACAGGGGGCATACGAGCAGTACTTC. It translates to CASSQDMGQGAYEQYF.

By sample share, this clonotype is medium-sized. This chain uses TRBV5-5 with TRBJ1-1, with D possibly matching TRBD1 (5 bases). V lost 6 bases to trimming and J lost 0 bases, with 12 bases between them. The CDR3 totals 14 residues. Germline V gives CDR1 SGHKS, CDR2 YYEKEE (reference sequence). CDR3 in amino acids: CASISTRVNTEAFF. CDR3 DNA sequence: TGTGCCAGCATCTCCACCAGGGTGAACACTGAAGCTTTCTTT.

A few counts support this clonotype. The chain couples TRBV12-3 or TRBV12-4 to TRBJ2-7; maybe TRBD2 (5 bases). V gave up 6 bases and J gave up 1 base, with 16 bases separating them. This CDR3 has 15 residues. CDR3 loop: CASSGRTSQSYEQYF. In DNA, the CDR3 is TGTGCCAGCAGCGGAAGGACTTCCCAATCCTACGAGCAGTACTTC.

The rearrangement joins TRBV4-1 to TRBJ2-1, with TRBD2 as a possible D gene (6 bases). Germline V lookup: CDR1 MGHRA, CDR2 YSYEKL. Trimming took 0 bases from V and 9 from J, leaving 12 bases between them. The CDR3 has 14 amino acids. The CDR3 here is CASSQDPVGGEQFF. The CDR3 DNA reads TGCGCCAGCAGCCAAGACCCCGTGGGAGGTGAGCAGTTCTTC.

The gene calls are TRBV7-2 and TRBJ2-7; TRBD1 aligns across 7 bases. The J segment lost 9 bases and the V segment lost 1 base, leaving 9 bases of the junction unmatched. Germline CDR1 and CDR2: SGHTA and FQGNSA. The CDR3 loop spans 14 amino acids. The CDR3, as DNA: TGTGCCAGCAGCTTAGGGGACAGACCCTTGGGGCAGTACTTC. It codes for CASSLGDRPLGQYF.

Concerning this clonotype: One end of the junction does not line up with germline, which may come from a read error. This chain uses TRBV12-3 or TRBV12-4 with TRBJ2-1; D unresolved. The CDR3 length is 19 residues. The CDR3 DNA follows: TGTGCCTGCAGTTCCGGACGGACGCCCTTCTCCAGCTCCTACAATGAGCAGTTCTTC. It translates to CACSSGRTPFSSSYNEQFF.

The V and J genes are TRBV15 and TRBJ2-4; TRBD2 aligns across 10 bases. Trimming at V came to 3 bases and at J to 5 bases, leaving 4 bases not matched to a gene. CDR3 size: 15 residues. Germline V gene data show CDR1 as LNHNV and CDR2 as YYDKDF (reference sequence). The CDR3 coding sequence is TGTGCCACCAGCAGCGGCCTAGCGGGGGAAAACATTCAGTACTTC. Its translation: CATSSGLAGENIQYF.

This clonotype counts as hyperexpanded. V gene TRBV7-9 combines with J gene TRBJ2-5; possibly TRBD2 for D (6 bases). The germline CDR1 and CDR2 sequences are SEHNR and FQNEAQ (reference sequence). Trimming pared 2 bases from V and 9 bases from J, leaving 13 bases between. CDR3 size: 13 residues. The CDR3 loop reads CASSLLGGESQYF. The CDR3 nucleotides read TGTGCCAGCAGCTTACTCGGCGGGGAGTCCCAGTACTTC.

This clonotype was seen a handful of times. The rearrangement uses TRBV11-3 and TRBJ2-1, with 13 bases aligning to TRBD2. CDR1 and CDR2 (germline): SGHNT, YENEEA. The trim removed 6 bases at V and 9 bases at J, leaving 5 bases unmatched. This CDR3 contains 14 residues. CDR3 DNA sequence: TGTGCCAGCAGTACTAGCGGGGGGGCCTCTGAGCAGTTCTTC. Translating gives CASSTSGGASEQFF.

A few counts support this clonotype. The chain uses TRBV29-1 and TRBJ2-4, with a weak D call TRBD2 (6 bases). CDR1 is SQVTM and CDR2 is ANQGSEA in the germline V gene. Trimming removed 0 bases at V and 0 bases at J, with 9 bases between. This CDR3 spans 15 amino acids. Here the CDR3 reads CSVEDGGEAKNIQYF. CDR3 DNA: TGCAGCGTTGAAGATGGAGGGGAAGCCAAAAACATTCAGTACTTC.

The chain joins TRBV9 to TRBJ2-4; D is perhaps TRBD1 (5 bases). Trimming shortened V by 3 bases and J by 8 bases, and 15 bases separated the two germline ends. Germline V gives CDR1 SGDLS, CDR2 YYNGEE. The CDR3 spans 14 residues. CDR3 nucleotide sequence: TGTGCCAGCAGCGGTAGGGGCCCCCCTGACATTCAGTACTTC. Amino acids: CASSGRGPPDIQYF.

This clonotype was counted at least ten times. J is TRBJ2-2 and V is TRBV11-2; 7 bases map to TRBD1. This CDR3 contains 18 residues. J lost 7 bases, V lost 5 bases, and 19 bases had no gene match. The V gene's germline CDR1 is SGHAT and CDR2 FQNNGV. For the CDR3, the DNA is TGTGCCAGCAGCCCCGTAGGACAGGTCAGGGAGAAGGACGGGGAGCTGTTTTTT. It codes for CASSPVGQVREKDGELFF.

The V and J genes are TRBV3-1 and TRBJ2-7; TRBD2 matches 12 bases. This CDR3 is 16 amino acids long. V lost 2 bases to trimming and J lost 1 base; unmatched junction nucleotides: 3. CDR1 LGHDT and CDR2 YNNKEL come from the germline V gene (reference sequence). This chain's CDR3 is CASSQLAGGRSYEQYF. CDR3 nucleotides: TGTGCCAGCAGCCAACTAGCGGGGGGGCGTTCCTACGAGCAGTACTTC.

V gene TRBV18 combines with J gene TRBJ2-7; D unresolved. The CDR3 consists of 14 residues. The germline CDR1 and CDR2 sequences are KGHSH and LQKENI. Trimming left V 2 bases short and J 0 bases short, with 8 bases between. As DNA, the CDR3 is TGTGCCAGCTCACCAGCTAAGAGCTCCTACGAGCAGTACTTC. It specifies CASSPAKSSYEQYF.

This clonotype has at least ten counts. The chain employs TRBV10-3 and TRBJ2-7; TRBD1 is a possible D gene (5 bases). The V gene lost 2 bases and the J gene lost 5 bases, with 7 bases spanning the gap. The CDR3 is 12 amino acids. CDR1 and CDR2 from the germline V gene are ENHRY and SYGVKD. The CDR3 DNA is TGTGCCATCAGTGAGGGGGCGCACGAGCAGTACTTC. The encoded protein is CAISEGAHEQYF.

This clonotype came up a few times. The chain carries TRBV10-2 and TRBJ2-5, with TRBD2 matching 8 bases. From germline, CDR1 is WSHSY and CDR2 SAAADI. The CDR3 length is 15 residues. V lost 4 bases, J lost 1 base, and 5 bases stayed unmatched. Written as DNA, the CDR3 is TGCGCCAGCAGTGTAGGGCGGGGGGTCCAAGAGACCCAGTACTTC. It encodes CASSVGRGVQETQYF.

This clonotype has more than one count but fewer than ten. J is TRBJ1-2 and V is TRBV20-1; 7 nucleotides align to TRBD1. The junction had 5 bases not matched to a gene; V was cut back by 6 bases and J by 1 base. The CDR3 extends over 13 amino acids. Germline V gene lookup returns CDR1 DFQATT and CDR2 SNEGSKA (reference sequence). CDR3 in DNA: TGCAGTGCACCGGGACAGATTAACTATGGCTACACCTTC. This codes for CSAPGQINYGYTF.

This chain uses TRBV10-3 with TRBJ1-1; the D gene is possibly TRBD1 (6 bases). This CDR3 spans 12 amino acids. Trimming cost V 4 bases and J 8 bases, with 11 bases left between them. Germline CDR1 is ENHRY and CDR2 is SYGVKD. The CDR3 region has the DNA TGTGCCATCAGTGTGGACAGAACCGAAGCTTTCTTT. Its translation is CAISVDRTEAFF.

This clonotype was counted only a few times. CDR3 region: CASSPRTSASRSEFF. For the CDR3, the DNA is TGTGCCAGCAGCCCAAGGACTAGCGCCTCACGTTCGGAGTTCTTC. The rearrangement links TRBV27 to TRBJ2-1; 9 positions agree with TRBD2. The germline V gene has CDR1 MNHEY and CDR2 SMNVEV (reference sequence). The CDR3 consists of 15 residues. With 6 bases clipped from V and 14 bases from J, the junction kept 17 bases outside the gene matches.

The J gene is TRBJ2-7, the V gene TRBV7-2; possibly TRBD1 or TRBD2 for D (5 bases each). The CDR3 covers 14 residues. V shed 3 bases and J shed 5 bases, with 14 bases lying between them. Germline CDR1 reads SGHTA; CDR2 reads FQGNSA. DNA for the CDR3: TGTGCCAGCAGCTTCGCCGGGACCCACCACGAGCAGTACTTC. Translating gives CASSFAGTHHEQYF.

J is TRBJ2-1 and V is TRBV20-1; TRBD2 agrees at 9 bases. This CDR3 has 15 amino acids. V shed 0 bases, J shed 2 bases, and the junction held 2 bases outside the gene matches. CDR1 and CDR2 (germline): DFQATT, SNEGSKA (reference sequence). The chain's CDR3 is CSARDSGGPYNEQFF. CDR3 DNA sequence: TGCAGTGCTAGAGATAGCGGGGGCCCCTACAATGAGCAGTTCTTC.

J is TRBJ1-1 and V is TRBV3-1; the D is unclear. Germline lookup yields CDR1 LGHDT and CDR2 YNNKEL (reference sequence). V was trimmed by 0 bases and J by 9 bases, leaving 8 bases between them. The CDR3 consists of 12 residues. The CDR3 DNA follows: TGTGCCAGCAGCCAAGAACCTCCGAAAGCTTTCTTT. Its protein is CASSQEPPKAFF.

This clonotype has a handful of counts. The V call is TRBV12-3 or TRBV12-4, the J call TRBJ2-7; D is perhaps TRBD1 (6 bases). Trimming cost V 7 bases and J 5 bases, with 15 bases left between them. CDR3 length: 13 residues. CDR3 in DNA: TGTGCCAGCACTCCAGGACAGTCCCACGAGCAGTACTTC. Translated: CASTPGQSHEQYF.

The rearrangement links TRBV10-3 to TRBJ2-1, with 14 positions matching TRBD2. Trimming removed 7 bases from V and 2 bases from J; junction bases left unmatched: 7. The CDR3 covers 17 residues. Germline V lookup: CDR1 ENHRY, CDR2 SYGVKD. CDR3 protein: CAITTSGGEGAYNEQFF. The CDR3 bases are TGTGCCATCACGACTAGCGGGGGGGAGGGTGCCTACAATGAGCAGTTCTTC.

The chain couples TRBV11-2 to TRBJ2-1; 10 positions agree with TRBD2. Germline CDR1 SGHAT, CDR2 FQNNGV. This CDR3 has 18 residues. The J segment lost 2 bases and the V segment lost 3 bases, leaving 10 bases of the junction unmatched. In DNA form, the CDR3 reads TGTGCCAGCAGCTTGAATTGGCTAGCGGGGGCCGCCTACAATGAGCAGTTCTTC. As protein: CASSLNWLAGAAYNEQFF.